This T cell receptor beta chain appears in the sequencing data of a study of OX40 agonist ivuxolimab in advanced cancers. General study results and limits: Mean expanded clone counts were higher in CD8+ than CD4+ T cells.

Sequencing was performed with immunoSEQ multiplex PCR; in TCRdb, only in-frame clones are kept and a portion is missing. The table has around 69,000 clones, more than 80% seen once; the top ten hold roughly 6.5%. As concerns this clone: Its specificity is unknown.

The material was CD4+ or CD8+ T cells sorted from blood, obtained in a trial of the OX40 agonist ivuxolimab. The sequence derives from an adult with an advanced solid tumor such as melanoma, head and neck, liver or kidney cancer.

The CDR3 coding sequence is TGTGCCAGCAGCCTCGGACGGGGGTACAATGAGCAGTTCTTC. Protein sequence: CASSLGRGYNEQFF. The V call is TRBV13, the J call TRBJ2-1, with D possibly being TRBD2 (6 bases). V lost 5 bases and J 4 bases, leaving 12 bases between the germline ends. The CDR3 sequence is 14 residues long. Germline CDR1 is PRHDT and CDR2 is FYEKMQ (reference sequence).